The text below deals with one TCR beta chain. Its antigen is undetermined. TCRbeta library construction was performed incorporating unique molecular identifiers. TCRdb re-called the PCR reads with MiXCR, one entry per CDR3 protein. The sample holds 70,000 to 95,000 distinct CDR3 sequences; less than 20% are singletons and the top ten take 50% to 65%. The data were obtained in a study of T-cell reconstitution after alpha-beta-depleted transplantation in children. General study points: T cells produced anew were the main source of T-cell counts and diversity one year after transplant. Two months or so post-transplant, alpha-beta T cells reportedly derived from several hundred expanded graft clones.

Sequences were derived from PBMCs, mostly from graft donor cells, sampled 360 days after TCRalphabeta/CD19-depleted stem cell transplant. The receptor was derived from a male patient aged 2 to 9 who had a stem cell transplant for acute lymphoblastic leukemia, so the T cells may come from the graft donor.

In nucleotides, the CDR3 is TGTGCCAGCAGCCCCATGACTAGCGCATGGAATGAGCAGTTCTTC. Residues: CASSPMTSAWNEQFF. The chain links TRBV7-9 to TRBJ2-1; 8 bases match TRBD2. The CDR3 sequence is 15 residues long. V was pared by 5 bases and J by 7 bases, with 10 bases of the junction left unmatched. Looked up from germline, CDR1 is SEHNR and CDR2 is FQNEAQ (reference sequence).